This T cell receptor beta chain was identified during a study of blood T cells in healthy people across ages (dated by TCRdb to between 2014 and 2016). For the wider study: In model experiments, template switching captured about one uniquely barcoded TCR beta cDNA molecule for every two T cells. The study analyzed two additional independent replicas of 1 million unique cDNA reads from the same blood draw for two donors, one aged 18 to 29 and one aged 80 or older. To avoid experimental bias, donors of different ages were randomly spread across the sequencing lanes. Donors were grouped into four age groups: young (average approximately 16 years), middle-aged (39), aged (around 60) and long-lived (about 89). Using deep sequencing normalized with unique cDNA molecular identifiers, the study measured how TCR beta repertoire diversity changes with age. General conclusions and limits of the study: Because profiling used bulk unsorted PBMCs, naive and antigen-experienced compartments could not be compared conclusively. Estimates of total diversity based on one million sequenced T cells were considered lower bounds and underestimates. As age increased, observed TCR beta diversity per million T cells dropped in a roughly linear way, and a significant reduction was already evident by age 40. A strong correlation was found between observed TCR beta diversity and the percentage of naive T cells measured by flow cytometry. The long-lived group showed more naive CD4+ T cells, fewer expanded clones and increased TCR diversity than the aged group, suggesting age selection. Donor CMV infection status was unknown, potentially confounding age-related changes in expanded clonotypes.

A word on this clonotype: Its cognate antigen has yet to be identified. Nothing much larger sits one base from this clone, and base qualities are not available.

Receptors were amplified or captured by 5' RACE. Instrument on record: Illumina HiSeq 2500. A second PCR of roughly 6 to 11 cycles was run with a J-beta primer mix and a sample-barcoded 5' primer. Each TCR beta cDNA molecule received a unique molecular identifier from a template-switch 5' adaptor carrying 12 random nucleotides. Each sample yielded at least 2.5 million CDR3-containing paired-end reads. First-strand cDNA was synthesized from all RNA with the Mint cDNA synthesis kit, primed by a TRBC-specific oligonucleotide. All cDNA was treated with uracil-DNA glycosylase and then went through a first 18-cycle PCR with the universal primers M1SS and BC2_uni_R. From the authors' description of their analysis: For normalization, 1 million high-quality reads, each with a distinct molecular identifier, were randomly selected from each sample. Reads with shared molecular identifiers were discarded instead of being binned into consensus sequences. MiTCR, set to a Q25 quality threshold and the strictest error-elimination algorithm, was used for CDR3 identification, clonotype clustering and error correction. A nonparametric unseen species model using Euler transformation provided a lower-bound estimate of total TCR beta diversity. Using fastp trimming at Q25 and MiXCR clonotype assembly, TCRdb reanalyzed the public sequencing data and kept in-frame beta chains. Identical CDR3 proteins give one entry, which carries the most common genes and DNA. The authors' filters were not applied to this entry. The sample table contains 2 million or so distinct CDR3 sequences; only one count was recorded for less than 50% of them. The ten largest clones represent about 2.1% of the sample.

From the cysteine up to the phenylalanine, the CDR3 has a length of 13 residues. Of the read, only the CDR3 DNA is kept; its 39 bases are in frame from base 1. V gives up 1 base and J gives up 3 bases, and the segment between their germline ends measures 7 bases. From a lookup of the germline V gene (reference sequence), CDR1 and CDR2 are DFQATT and SNEGSKA. Systemically healthy Caucasian individuals from Russia, some 40 in total and aged roughly 6 to 100 years, were included as donors. Ten milliliters of peripheral blood were drawn from each donor into EDTA-treated Vacutainer tubes. Ficoll-Paque density-gradient centrifugation was used to isolate PBMCs, with at least 6 million per sample. Total RNA was extracted from PBMCs with Trizol reagent, with at least 6 micrograms obtained per sample. The percentages of naive CD45RAhigh/CD27high T cells were determined by flow cytometry on a PBMC aliquot from every donor.

Sample: blood. This sequence originates from a woman aged 40 to 50 in good health. The rearrangement joined TRBV20-1 to TRBJ2-1; there is no confident call for the D gene. The DNA reads as follows: TGCAGTGCTAGAGTGTCTTTCTACAATGAGCAGTTCTTC. Its amino acids are CSARVSFYNEQFF.